One and the same sample provided the 30 T cell receptor beta chains below, sequenced in a study of T cells in Graves' hyperthyroidism and ophthalmopathy. Amplification targeted TCR beta CDR3 regions from RNA transcripts. An initial round of RT-PCR targeting the TCR CDR3 relied on the HTBI primer set. From the multiplex PCR reads, TCRdb called clonotypes with MiXCR, one entry per CDR3 protein. The sample includes 700,000 to 950,000 distinct CDR3 sequences, about 35% of them seen just once. The source material was blood. The receptor set was obtained from a woman between 35 and 50 years old with Graves' hyperthyroidism.

Remarks on this clonotype: A much more abundant neighbour one base away suggests this may be a read error. V gene TRBV7-3 combines with J gene TRBJ1-4, with D perhaps TRBD1 (6 bases). The length of the CDR3 is 13 residues. V was clipped by 2 bases and J by 8 bases, with 9 bases between them. CDR1 and CDR2 from the germline V gene are SGHTA and FQGTGA. CDR3 bases: TGTGCCAGCAGCTTAGACAGGAAGGAAAAACTGTTTTTT. Encoded protein: CASSLDRKEKLFF.

This clonotype was picked up many times. This chain uses TRBV7-6 with TRBJ1-4; possible D gene TRBD1, 6 bases. The V gene's germline CDR1 is SGHVS and CDR2 FNYEAQ. The CDR3 consists of 16 residues. The V end lost 1 base, the J end lost 5 bases, and 14 bases lay between the germline ends. This CDR3 reads CASSLGIAGENEKLFF. For the CDR3, the DNA is TGTGCCAGCAGCTTAGGCATTGCAGGGGAGAATGAAAAACTGTTTTTT. Looking up the rest from reference TRBV7-6 and TRBJ1-4 gives the full variable domain: GAGVSQSPRYKVTKRGQDVALRCDPISGHVSLYWYRQALGQGPEFLTYFNYEAQQDKSGLPNDRFSAERPEGSISTLTIQRTEQRDSAMYRCASSLGIAGENEKLFFGSGTQLSVL.

The V and J genes are TRBV7-2 and TRBJ1-5; a weak D match, TRBD1 (6 bases). Trimming took 5 bases from V and 6 from J, leaving 11 bases between them. CDR3 length: 13 amino acids. The germline V gene has CDR1 SGHTA and CDR2 FQGNSA. The CDR3 region is CASSRYRAQPQHF. CDR3 DNA: TGTGCCAGCAGCCGGTACAGGGCTCAGCCCCAGCATTTT.

This clonotype occurred many times. The chain carries TRBV19 and TRBJ1-5, with D unclear. CDR3 length: 13 residues. V lost 6 bases, J lost 6 bases, and 12 bases lay in between. The germline gives CDR1 LNHDA, CDR2 SQIVND (reference sequence). CDR3 loop: CASSFRRGQPQHF. The CDR3 DNA reads as TGTGCCAGTAGCTTCCGTCGGGGTCAGCCCCAGCATTTT.

The rearrangement joins TRBV12-3 or TRBV12-4 to TRBJ1-5; the D gene is possibly TRBD1 (5 bases). The V end was cut by 1 base, the J end by 3 bases, with 7 bases between. The CDR3 length is 14 residues. In DNA form, the CDR3 reads TGTGCCAGCAGTTTAGGAGGGACCAATCAGCCCCAGCATTTT. Its translation: CASSLGGTNQPQHF.

The rearrangement uses TRBV25-1 and TRBJ1-2, with D perhaps TRBD1 (5 bases). Trimming cost V 7 bases and J 5 bases, with 17 bases left between them. The CDR3 has 14 amino acids. The V gene's germline CDR1 is MGHDK and CDR2 SYGVNS. The CDR3 DNA sequence: TGTGCCAGCAAGGACCGGGGCAGGTCGTATGGCTACACCTTC. Its protein is CASKDRGRSYGYTF.

The rearrangement uses TRBV2 and TRBJ1-2; 8 bases map to TRBD1. CDR3 length equals 13 residues. Per the germline V gene, CDR1 is SNHLY and CDR2 is FYNNEI. The CDR3 coding sequence is TGTGATAGTTGTTTGGACAGGGAACATGGCTACACCTTC. This translates into CDSCLDREHGYTF.

The table lists this clonotype with many counts. The gene calls are TRBV19 and TRBJ1-1; 8 positions agree with TRBD1. This CDR3 spans 12 amino acids. V lost 6 bases and J lost 10; bases outside the gene matches: 7. From germline, CDR1 is LNHDA and CDR2 SQIVND (reference sequence). In DNA form, the CDR3 reads TGTGCCAGTAGCCTGACGACAGGGGTAGCTTTCTTT. Its protein product is CASSLTTGVAFF.

The chain carries TRBV10-1 and TRBJ2-3, with D possibly matching TRBD1 (6 bases). Per germline, CDR1 WNHNN and CDR2 SYGVQD (reference sequence). This CDR3 is 15 amino acids long. Trimming removed 6 bases at V and 3 bases at J, with 16 bases between. This CDR3 is CASSLVRGDTDTQYF. For the CDR3, the DNA is TGCGCCAGCAGCTTGGTCAGGGGAGATACAGATACGCAGTATTTT.

This chain connects TRBV7-3 to TRBJ2-2, with D possibly being TRBD1 or TRBD2 (5 bases each). The germline V gene has CDR1 SGHTA and CDR2 FQGTGA. The CDR3 is 17 residues long. The V gene lost 4 bases and the J gene lost 3 bases, with 18 bases spanning the gap. CDR3 sequence (DNA): TGTGCCAGCAGCTGGACTGGAGGCAAACAGGACACCGGGGAGCTGTTTTTT. It encodes CASSWTGGKQDTGELFF.

This clonotype was seen repeatedly, ten times or more. The CDR3 sequence is CASGFPGEPLHF. The CDR3 DNA sequence: TGTGCTAGTGGTTTCCCAGGGGAACCCCTCCACTTT. The V call is TRBV12-5, the J call TRBJ1-6, with a tentative D call TRBD1 (6 bases). Germline CDR1 reads LGHNT; CDR2 reads FRNRAP. The CDR3 contains 12 residues. V dropped 3 bases and J dropped 12 bases, with 9 bases sitting between them.

This clonotype was picked up many times. The chain couples TRBV11-2 to TRBJ2-6; TRBD1 or TRBD2 may be the D gene (6 bases each). This CDR3 has 16 amino acids. V shed 6 bases and J shed 0 bases, with 12 bases lying between them. The germline CDR1 and CDR2 sequences are SGHAT and FQNNGV. The CDR3 DNA reads as TGTGCCAGCAGGGGGGGCGCGGGCTCTGGGGCCAACGTCCTGACTTTC. Its translation: CASRGGAGSGANVLTF.

Many counts were recorded for this clonotype. In DNA, the CDR3 is TGTGCCAGGGGGGGGGAAGATAATTCACCCCTCCACTTT. Protein sequence: CARGGEDNSPLHF. The V and J genes are TRBV2 and TRBJ1-6; possibly TRBD1 for D (5 bases). CDR1 is SNHLY, CDR2 FYNNEI, per germline. V was pared by 9 bases and J by 5 bases, with 11 bases between. The CDR3 runs 13 residues.

There are many counts of this clonotype. The V and J genes are TRBV2 and TRBJ1-4, with D tentatively TRBD1 (5 bases). This CDR3 has 12 amino acids. Germline V gene data show CDR1 as SNHLY and CDR2 as FYNNEI. V was pared by 3 bases and J by 14 bases, with 13 bases between. This CDR3 is CASSDADRRLFF. The CDR3, as DNA: TGTGCCAGCAGTGACGCAGACAGAAGGCTGTTTTTT.

The chain links TRBV3-1 to TRBJ2-7; 9 nucleotides agree with TRBD2. CDR3 size: 16 residues. V shed 2 bases and J 4 bases; nucleotides not matched to a gene: 9. Germline CDR1 is LGHDT and CDR2 is YNNKEL (reference sequence). The CDR3 reads CASSQPILAGTYEQYF. The CDR3 coding sequence is TGTGCCAGCAGCCAACCAATACTAGCGGGCACTTACGAGCAGTACTTC.

The table lists this clonotype with many counts. The genes are TRBV29-1 and TRBJ1-2, with D unresolved. The CDR3 totals 12 residues. V lost 5 bases and J lost 6, with 13 bases in between. The germline V gene encodes CDR1 SQVTM and CDR2 ANQGSEA. CDR3 in amino acids: CSVLSGQDGYTF. CDR3 coding DNA: TGCAGCGTTCTATCAGGTCAGGATGGCTACACCTTC.

The chain uses TRBV25-1 and TRBJ2-7; D remains ambiguous. The length of the CDR3 is 14 residues. V gave up 4 bases and J gave up 5 bases, with 15 bases separating them. CDR1 and CDR2 from the germline V gene are MGHDK and SYGVNS. CDR3 nucleotide sequence: TGTGCCAGCAGTGCTAAGGGTAGAGGTGACGAGCAGTACTTC. Encoded protein: CASSAKGRGDEQYF.

This clonotype was recorded many times. The CDR3 DNA is TGTGCCAGCAGTCGGGGACGGGGACCGCAGTACTTC. It specifies CASSRGRGPQYF. The chain links TRBV12-3 or TRBV12-4 to TRBJ2-5; D tentatively fits TRBD1 or TRBD2 (5 bases each). The germline V and J ends were trimmed by 5 bases and 11 bases, with 15 bases remaining between them. CDR3 size: 12 residues.

The rearrangement links TRBV7-2 to TRBJ2-5; D is unresolved. V was cut by 5 bases and J by 4 bases, with 17 bases left in between. Germline CDR1 reads SGHTA; CDR2 reads FQGNSA. The CDR3 covers 15 residues. The CDR3 spells CASSPSRRGRETQYF. CDR3 in DNA: TGTGCCAGCAGCCCCAGCCGCCGAGGTCGAGAGACCCAGTACTTC.

For this clonotype: A junction boundary mismatches the germline segment, possibly from a read error. This chain connects TRBV28 to TRBJ2-7; weak D call: TRBD2 (6 bases). The germline V gene encodes CDR1 MDHEN and CDR2 SYDVKM. The CDR3 covers 16 residues. CDR3 in amino acids: CASSLEGGSASYEQYF. CDR3 sequence (DNA): TGCGCCAGCAGCCTAGAGGGAGGATCGGCATCCTACGAGCAGTACTTC.

For this clonotype: Being one base from a much bigger clone, this may be a read error. Here the CDR3 reads CSARDGQGYGHTF. CDR3 DNA sequence: TGCAGTGCTAGAGATGGACAGGGCTATGGCCACACCTTC. J is TRBJ1-2 and V is TRBV20-1, with 8 nucleotides matching TRBD1. The CDR3 sequence is 13 residues long. Germline V lookup: CDR1 DFQATT, CDR2 SNEGSKA (reference sequence).

About this clonotype itself: A much larger clone differs by one base, so this may be a read error. The chain is built from TRBV10-2 and TRBJ2-5; 8 bases agree with TRBD2. The CDR3 contains 15 residues. Unmatched junction bases numbered 5, after V lost 5 bases and J lost 0 bases. Germline lookup yields CDR1 WSHSY and CDR2 SAAADI. The CDR3 spells CASSPGTRDQETQYF. DNA for the CDR3: TGCGCCAGCAGTCCCGGGACTAGGGACCAAGAGACCCAGTACTTC.

This clonotype was detected many times. The chain links TRBV28 to TRBJ1-5; possibly TRBD1 for D (6 bases). V dropped 6 bases and J dropped 6 bases, with 12 bases sitting between them. Germline V CDR1 and CDR2: MDHEN, SYDVKM. The CDR3 runs to 13 residues. The CDR3 DNA sequence: TGTGCCAGCAGCATAACAGGGCCTCAGCCCCAGCATTTT. Encoded protein: CASSITGPQPQHF. The variable domain in full, completed from reference TRBV28 and TRBJ1-5, reads DVKVTQSSRYLVKRTGEKVFLECVQDMDHENMFWYRQDPGLGLRLIYFSYDVKMKEKGDIPEGYSVSREKKERFSLILESASTNQTSMYLCASSITGPQPQHFGDGTRLSIL.

The genes are TRBV10-3 and TRBJ2-6; no clear D gene. Germline lookup yields CDR1 ENHRY and CDR2 SYGVKD. This CDR3 is 13 amino acids long. The V end lost 0 bases, the J end lost 16 bases, and 13 bases lay between the germline ends. CDR3 nucleotide sequence: TGTGCCATCAGTGAGTCGAGGCACCCGGAACTGACTTTC. Amino acid sequence: CAISESRHPELTF.

Many counts were recorded for this clonotype. This rearrangement joins TRBV25-1 to TRBJ2-7; TRBD1 agrees at 9 bases. V dropped 2 bases and J dropped 3; count of bases not matched to a gene: 8. The germline CDR1 and CDR2 sequences are MGHDK and SYGVNS. CDR3 size: 16 residues. The CDR3, as DNA: TGTGCCAGCAGTGAACTGGGGACAGGGCCACTCTACGAGCAGTACTTC. Its protein product is CASSELGTGPLYEQYF.

Ten or more counts support this clonotype. V is TRBV12-3 or TRBV12-4 and J is TRBJ1-5; 9 bases map to TRBD1. There are 16 residues in the CDR3. The trim removed 5 bases at V and 2 bases at J, leaving 7 bases unmatched. The CDR3 reads CASSPRTGVGNQPQHF. The CDR3 DNA reads as TGTGCCAGCAGTCCACGGACAGGGGTTGGCAATCAGCCCCAGCATTTT.

This rearrangement joins TRBV5-1 to TRBJ2-7; possible D gene TRBD1, 5 bases. Germline CDR1 is SGHRS and CDR2 is YFSETQ. The CDR3 is 15 residues long. Trimming stripped 0 bases from V and 3 bases from J, with 13 bases between. This CDR3 reads CASSLAFDSHYEQYF. The DNA for the CDR3 is TGCGCCAGCAGCTTGGCCTTTGACAGCCACTACGAGCAGTACTTC.

The table lists this clonotype with many counts. V gene TRBV7-8 combines with J gene TRBJ1-2; possible D gene TRBD1, 5 bases. V lost 4 bases, J lost 6 bases, and 12 bases lay in between. CDR1 is SGHVS, CDR2 FQNEAQ, per germline. The CDR3 spans 13 residues. The chain's CDR3 is CASSSWGSDGYTF. In DNA form, the CDR3 reads TGTGCCAGCAGCTCTTGGGGGTCCGATGGCTACACCTTC.

Ten or more counts support this clonotype. The V call is TRBV19, the J call TRBJ2-7; 7 bases are a match to TRBD1. Germline CDR1 LNHDA, CDR2 SQIVND (reference sequence). CDR3 length: 14 residues. J gave up 3 bases and V 6 bases, and 8 bases lay outside the gene matches. The CDR3 region has the DNA TGTGCCAGTAGGGCGACAGGGAAGGGCTACGAGCAGTACTTC. Translated, it gives CASRATGKGYEQYF.

This chain connects TRBV19 to TRBJ1-1; 9 bases are shared with TRBD1. V shed 5 bases, J shed 0 bases, and the junction held 7 bases outside the gene matches. This CDR3 has 16 residues. CDR1 LNHDA and CDR2 SQIVND come from the germline V gene (reference sequence). CDR3 coding DNA: TGTGCCAGTAGTCCGGGACAGGGCCTCATGAACACTGAAGCTTTCTTT. Translated: CASSPGQGLMNTEAFF.